A selection of T cell receptor beta chains follows, all from one sample in a study of monozygotic twins with inflammatory bowel disease. Each CDR3 protein gets one entry in TCRdb, which reprocessed the 5' RACE reads and gives no DNA. The sample totals around 410,000 distinct CDR3 sequences. Sample: blood. These receptor sequences come from a human donor with ulcerative colitis or Crohn's disease, or a healthy co-twin of an affected twin (not recorded which). The CDR3 runs from the conserved cysteine through the conserved F or W. Fields, in order: J gene, V gene, CDR3 protein.

J: TRBJ2-1
V: TRBV20-1
CDR3: CSARAAKGDYNEQFF

J: TRBJ2-3
V: TRBV5-1
CDR3: CASSLTSGGPSTDTQYF

J: TRBJ1-4
V: TRBV3-1
CDR3: CASSQATGANEKLFF

J: TRBJ2-7
V: TRBV9
CDR3: CASSAGQGAGEQYF

J: TRBJ1-6
V: TRBV20-1
CDR3: CSARPGPTSSPLHF

J: TRBJ2-1
V: TRBV29-1
CDR3: CSVVYGRMELEQFF

J: TRBJ2-5
V: TRBV7-3
CDR3: CASSLRAGPQETQYF

J: TRBJ2-7
V: TRBV2
CDR3: CASSLTASYEQYF

J: TRBJ1-1
V: TRBV2
CDR3: CASSDPALAVAEAFF

J: TRBJ1-5
V: TRBV25-1
CDR3: CASSPLGFSQPQHF

J: TRBJ2-2
V: TRBV10-3
CDR3: CAITPTSGASGELFF

J: TRBJ1-5
V: TRBV19
CDR3: CASSIQGQPQHF

J: TRBJ1-1
V: TRBV6-5
CDR3: CASSYRTGSTTEAFF

J: TRBJ2-7
V: TRBV6-5
CDR3: CASRPNEGTEQYF

J: TRBJ1-2
V: TRBV30
CDR3: CASYLGQKADYGYTF

J: TRBJ2-1
V: TRBV10-3
CDR3: CASMKHNEQFF

J: TRBJ2-5
V: TRBV7-9
CDR3: CASSQAAGGPGETQYF

J: TRBJ2-1
V: TRBV4-1
CDR3: CASSQAVLSQGNEQFF

J: TRBJ1-1
V: TRBV20-1
CDR3: CSAPRGLNTEAFF

J: TRBJ2-7
V: TRBV15
CDR3: CATSKDRLYEQYF

J: TRBJ1-1
V: TRBV12-3/TRBV12-4
CDR3: CASSTAGGTEAFF

J: TRBJ2-7
V: TRBV5-1
CDR3: CASSYLGLAGGIFPEQYF

J: TRBJ1-5
V: TRBV10-3
CDR3: CAISVNGTLRGQPQHF

J: TRBJ2-5
V: TRBV29-1
CDR3: CSVEEVQKGTQYF

J: TRBJ1-5
V: TRBV28
CDR3: CASSPGLEPQHF

J: TRBJ2-1
V: TRBV7-8
CDR3: CASSFSFPGLAGDGEQFF

J: TRBJ1-1
V: TRBV27
CDR3: CASRGLGGTEAFF

J: TRBJ2-4
V: TRBV11-2
CDR3: CASSLGLDKNIQYF

J: TRBJ2-6
V: TRBV5-1
CDR3: CASSLGNSGANVLTF

J: TRBJ2-2
V: TRBV5-1
CDR3: CASSLGQITGELFF

J: TRBJ2-1
V: TRBV7-9
CDR3: CASSLAGGQNEQFF

J: TRBJ1-5
V: TRBV15
CDR3: CATSRPQTDHPQHF

J: TRBJ1-1
V: TRBV20-1
CDR3: CSASDGLNTEAFF

J: TRBJ2-3
V: TRBV5-6
CDR3: CASSRTGDRGYTDTQYF

J: TRBJ1-5
V: TRBV4-2
CDR3: CASSQLKDQPQHF

J: TRBJ2-3
V: TRBV20-1
CDR3: CSASSIREGSDTQYF

J: TRBJ2-3
V: TRBV7-3
CDR3: CASSLAGGPADTQYF

J: TRBJ2-7
V: TRBV29-1
CDR3: CSVAKPSYEQYF

J: TRBJ2-1
V: TRBV5-1
CDR3: CASSLEGLAGVEQFF

J: TRBJ2-5
V: TRBV20-1
CDR3: CSAEPQGIAGESETQYF

J: TRBJ2-1
V: TRBV6-2/TRBV6-3
CDR3: CASSFSGRKNEQFF

J: TRBJ2-7
V: TRBV27
CDR3: CASSLSGGGSTYEQYF

J: TRBJ2-5
V: TRBV9
CDR3: CASSVGGLAQQETQYF

J: TRBJ1-5
V: TRBV6-6
CDR3: CASLPGFNQPQHF

J: TRBJ1-1
V: TRBV3-1
CDR3: CASSPRVRNTEAFF

J: TRBJ1-4
V: TRBV5-8
CDR3: CASSLERHGATNEKLFF

J: TRBJ2-5
V: TRBV28
CDR3: CASSDSGTETQYF

J: TRBJ2-5
V: TRBV7-9
CDR3: CASQREYQETQYF

J: TRBJ2-3
V: TRBV5-4
CDR3: CASSSDRTSTDTQYF

J: TRBJ2-1
V: TRBV10-3
CDR3: CAIRPGTSSSSYNEQFF

J: TRBJ1-1
V: TRBV5-5
CDR3: CASSLSSRENTEAFF

J: TRBJ2-4
V: TRBV5-5
CDR3: CASSLAGNIQYF